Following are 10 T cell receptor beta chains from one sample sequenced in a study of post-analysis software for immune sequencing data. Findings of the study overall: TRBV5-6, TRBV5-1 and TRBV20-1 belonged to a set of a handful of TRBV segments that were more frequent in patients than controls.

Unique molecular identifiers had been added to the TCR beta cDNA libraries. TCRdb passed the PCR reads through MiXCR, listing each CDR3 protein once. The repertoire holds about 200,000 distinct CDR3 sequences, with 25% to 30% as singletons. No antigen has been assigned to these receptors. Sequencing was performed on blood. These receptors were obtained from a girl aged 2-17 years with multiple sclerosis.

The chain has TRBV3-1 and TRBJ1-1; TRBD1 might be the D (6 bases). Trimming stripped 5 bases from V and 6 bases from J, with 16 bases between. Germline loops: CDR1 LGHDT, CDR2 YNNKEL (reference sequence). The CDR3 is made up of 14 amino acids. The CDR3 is CASSIQGRDAEAFF. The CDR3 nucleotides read TGTGCCAGCAGCATACAGGGTAGGGACGCTGAAGCTTTCTTT. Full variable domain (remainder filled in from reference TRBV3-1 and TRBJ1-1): DTAVSQTPKYLVTQMGNDKSIKCEQNLGHDTMYWYKQDSKKFLKIMFSYNNKELIINETVPNRFSPKSPDKAHLNLHINSLELGDSAVYFCASSIQGRDAEAFFGQGTRLTVV.

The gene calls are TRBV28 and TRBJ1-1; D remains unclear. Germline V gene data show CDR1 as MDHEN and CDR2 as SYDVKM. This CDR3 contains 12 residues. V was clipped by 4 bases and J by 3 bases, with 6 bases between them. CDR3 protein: CASSSQDTEAFF. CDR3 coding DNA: TGTGCCAGCAGTTCACAAGACACTGAAGCTTTCTTT.

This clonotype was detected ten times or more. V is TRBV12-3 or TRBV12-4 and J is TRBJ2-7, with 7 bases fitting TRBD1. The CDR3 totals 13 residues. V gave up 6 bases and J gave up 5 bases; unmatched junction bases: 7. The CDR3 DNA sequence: TGTGCCAGCAGCCGGGACAGCGGCAACGAGCAGTACTTC. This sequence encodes CASSRDSGNEQYF.

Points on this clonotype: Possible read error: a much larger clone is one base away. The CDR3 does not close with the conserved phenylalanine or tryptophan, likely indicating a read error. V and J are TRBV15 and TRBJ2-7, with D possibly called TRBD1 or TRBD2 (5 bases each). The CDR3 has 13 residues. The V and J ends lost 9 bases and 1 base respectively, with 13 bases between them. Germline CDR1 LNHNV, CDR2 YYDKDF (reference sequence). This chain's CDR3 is CATSRDRSYEQYL. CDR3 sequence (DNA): TGTGCCACGTCCCGGGACCGTTCCTACGAGCAGTACTTA.

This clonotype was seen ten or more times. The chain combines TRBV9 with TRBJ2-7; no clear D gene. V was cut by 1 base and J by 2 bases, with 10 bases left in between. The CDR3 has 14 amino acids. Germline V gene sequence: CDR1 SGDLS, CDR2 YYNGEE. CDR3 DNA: TGTGCCAGCAGCGTATACCCAGCCACCTACGAGCAGTACTTC. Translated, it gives CASSVYPATYEQYF.

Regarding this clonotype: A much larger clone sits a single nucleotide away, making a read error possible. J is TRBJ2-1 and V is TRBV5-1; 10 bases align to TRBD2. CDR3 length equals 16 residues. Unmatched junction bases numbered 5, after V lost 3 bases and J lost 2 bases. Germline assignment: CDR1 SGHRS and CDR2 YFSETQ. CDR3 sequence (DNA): TGCGCCAGCAGCTCCTTAGCGGGAGGCGCCTACAATGAGCAGTTCTTC. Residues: CASSSLAGGAYNEQFF. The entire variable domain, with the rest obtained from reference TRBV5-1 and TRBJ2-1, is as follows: KAGVTQTPRYLIKTRGQQVTLSCSPISGHRSVSWYQQTPGQGLQFLFEYFSETQRNKGNFPGRFSGRQFSNSRSEMNVSTLELGDSALYLCASSSLAGGAYNEQFFGPGTRLTVL.

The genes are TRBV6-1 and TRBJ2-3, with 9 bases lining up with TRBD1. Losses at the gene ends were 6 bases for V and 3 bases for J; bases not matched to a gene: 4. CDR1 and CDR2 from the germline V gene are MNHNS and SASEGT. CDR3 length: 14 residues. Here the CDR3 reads CASSRDRATDTQYF. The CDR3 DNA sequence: TGTGCCAGCAGCAGGGACAGGGCGACAGATACGCAGTATTTT.

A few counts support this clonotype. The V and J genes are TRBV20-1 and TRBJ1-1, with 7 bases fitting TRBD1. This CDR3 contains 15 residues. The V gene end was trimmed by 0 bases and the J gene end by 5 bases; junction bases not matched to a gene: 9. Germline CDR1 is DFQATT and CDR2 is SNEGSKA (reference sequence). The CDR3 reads CSARDYEEGATEAFF. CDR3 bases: TGCAGTGCTAGAGATTATGAAGAGGGGGCTACTGAAGCTTTCTTT.

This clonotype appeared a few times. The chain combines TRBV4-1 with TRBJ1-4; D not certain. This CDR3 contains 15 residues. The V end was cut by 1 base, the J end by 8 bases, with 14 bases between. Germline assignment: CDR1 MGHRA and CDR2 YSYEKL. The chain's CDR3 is CASSQARRGKEKLFF. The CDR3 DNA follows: TGCGCCAGCAGCCAAGCCCGCCGTGGCAAGGAAAAACTGTTTTTT.

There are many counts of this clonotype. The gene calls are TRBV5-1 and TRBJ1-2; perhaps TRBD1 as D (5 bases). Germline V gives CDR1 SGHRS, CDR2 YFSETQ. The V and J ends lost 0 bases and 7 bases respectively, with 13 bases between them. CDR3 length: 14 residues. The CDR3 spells CASSLEPIGTGYTF. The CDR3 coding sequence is TGCGCCAGCAGCTTGGAACCGATAGGGACTGGCTACACCTTC.